Presented here are 6 T cell receptor beta chains from one specimen sequenced in a study of identical twins. TCRdb re-analysed the 5' RACE reads in MiXCR, keeping a single row per CDR3 protein. Among some 320,000 distinct CDR3 sequences, more than 9% were seen once, and the ten largest hold 7.2%. A further study also used this sample, focusing on yellow fever vaccine responses in identical twins.

The sample consisted of CD8+ T cells sorted from blood. Receptors originate from a woman between 18 and 29 years old in good health.

Here the CDR3 reads CASGRYKTGLISEQFF. CDR3 DNA sequence: TGTGCCAGCGGCCGGTATAAGACAGGGTTAATAAGTGAGCAGTTCTTC. The chain employs TRBV3-1 and TRBJ2-1; 7 bases match TRBD1. Trimming at V came to 8 bases and at J to 9 bases, leaving 19 bases not matched to a gene. From germline, CDR1 is LGHDT and CDR2 YNNKEL (reference sequence). CDR3 size: 16 residues.

This clonotype was detected a few times. The chain employs TRBV3-1 and TRBJ2-7; the match to TRBD1 covers 8 bases. The trim removed 1 base at V and 3 bases at J, leaving 8 bases unmatched. The germline V gene encodes CDR1 LGHDT and CDR2 YNNKEL (reference sequence). The length of the CDR3 is 16 residues. Written as DNA, the CDR3 is TGTGCCAGCAGCCAAGTAGGGACAGGAGTCTTCTACGAGCAGTACTTC. Protein product: CASSQVGTGVFYEQYF.

This clonotype turned up a few times. This CDR3 reads CASSPAGVSPLHF. The CDR3 DNA sequence: TGTGCCAGCAGCCCCGCGGGGGTATCACCCCTCCACTTT. The chain joins TRBV28 to TRBJ1-6; tentative D call: TRBD1 (5 bases). Germline loops: CDR1 MDHEN, CDR2 SYDVKM. This CDR3 is built from 13 residues. V was cut by 6 bases and J by 10 bases, with 13 bases left in between.

The chain is built from TRBV28 and TRBJ2-1; 8 positions match TRBD1. Germline assignment: CDR1 MDHEN and CDR2 SYDVKM. With V trimmed by 6 bases and J by 4 bases, 5 bases remained unmatched. The length of the CDR3 is 14 residues. The CDR3 loop is CASRQTGDYNEQFF. CDR3 nucleotide sequence: TGTGCCAGCAGACAGACAGGGGATTACAATGAGCAGTTCTTC. Full variable domain (missing parts from reference TRBV28 and TRBJ2-1): DVKVTQSSRYLVKRTGEKVFLECVQDMDHENMFWYRQDPGLGLRLIYFSYDVKMKEKGDIPEGYSVSREKKERFSLILESASTNQTSMYLCASRQTGDYNEQFFGPGTRLTVL.

This clonotype occurred a few times. The chain uses TRBV6-5 and TRBJ2-7; D may be TRBD1 (6 bases). The V end was cut by 2 bases, the J end by 5 bases, with 16 bases between. The CDR3 runs to 15 residues. Germline CDR1 is MNHEY and CDR2 is SVGAGI. CDR3 amino acids: CASSYGTGLSDEQYF. The CDR3 region has the DNA TGTGCCAGCAGTTACGGAACAGGGCTGAGCGACGAGCAGTACTTC.

This clonotype was detected a few times. The V and J genes are TRBV9 and TRBJ2-2; D perhaps matches TRBD2 (6 bases). Trimming removed 1 base at V and 2 bases at J, with 9 bases between. Germline CDR1 is SGDLS and CDR2 is YYNGEE. The length of the CDR3 is 15 residues. The CDR3 nucleotides read TGTGCCAGCAGCGTAAGGGACTTAAACACCGGGGAGCTGTTTTTT. It is translated as CASSVRDLNTGELFF.